This T cell receptor (beta chain) was observed in a study of T cell responses to AZD1222 COVID-19 vaccine. Details on this clone: As yet, its antigen is unknown.

Per germline, CDR1 GTSNPN and CDR2 SVGIG (reference sequence). V lost 1 base and J lost 5, with 8 bases in between. The CDR3 loop spans 13 amino acids. Study-wide findings and caveats: The study sampled repertoires only after the peak T cell response. Females outnumbered males among donors, who were mostly white British; clonal diversity was possibly underestimated. Following two doses of AZD1222, Spike-specific TCR breadth and depth rose.

Sequenced by immunoSEQ multiplex PCR; TCRdb stores in-frame clones only, minus some. The profile shows 40,000 to 45,000 clones, around 77% of them singletons. The rearrangement joins TRBV30 to TRBJ1-4; D is undetermined. The sequence was obtained from an adult who received the MenACWY meningococcal vaccine as a control. The sample here was peripheral blood, taken 28 days after the second dose of the MenACWY control vaccine. The CDR3 bases are TGTGCCTGGAGTGAGAGAACCAATGAAAAACTGTTTTTT. Translation: CAWSERTNEKLFF.